The clone carrying this T cell receptor (beta chain) occurred once. TCRdb keeps only in-frame clones here, not all; method: immunoSEQ multiplex PCR. The sample has fewer than 50,000 clones, approximately 90% seen once. This sample was included in a study of OX40 agonist ivuxolimab in advanced cancers. Study summary: Patients were roughly 83% male with ages roughly 20 to 90, mean approximately 62.

With V trimmed by 6 bases and J by 2 bases, 7 bases remained unmatched. This CDR3 has 15 amino acids. Germline V lookup: CDR1 SGHNT, CDR2 YYREEE (reference sequence). Material: CD4+ or CD8+ T cells sorted from blood, obtained in a trial of the OX40 agonist ivuxolimab. This chain connects TRBV5-4 to TRBJ2-1; TRBD2 agrees at 8 bases. The clonotype comes from an adult with an advanced solid tumor such as melanoma, head and neck, liver or kidney cancer. The CDR3 loop is CASTHGGGTYNEQFF. The DNA for the CDR3 is TGTGCCAGCACCCACGGGGGGGGTACCTACAATGAGCAGTTCTTC.